The 32 T cell receptor beta chains below were found in one sample sequenced in a study of shared clonotypes between healthy human individuals. The naive CD8 subset, CD45RO-negative cells positively selected for CCR7, excluded terminally differentiated effector memory CD45RA+ cells. The repertoire was sequenced with immunoSEQ multiplex PCR; TCRdb's copy has only in-frame clones and lacks some. The sample lists roughly 2,000,000 clones, over 85% seen once, with about 1.7% in the top ten. The specimen sequenced was naive CD8+ T cells from PBMCs. The receptors here all came from a young man in good health. Some clones in this sample may be carry-over from other donors' samples.

This clone was picked up one time. The J gene is TRBJ1-5, the V gene TRBV2; D is unresolved. The CDR3 is 15 amino acids. V was cut by 2 bases and J by 4 bases, with 12 bases left in between. Germline V CDR1 and CDR2: SNHLY, FYNNEI. In DNA form, the CDR3 reads TGTGCCAGCAGTGAATGGTCTCTCGGGAATCAGCCCCAGCATTTT. This encodes CASSEWSLGNQPQHF. The entire variable domain, with the rest obtained from reference TRBV2 and TRBJ1-5, is as follows: EPEVTQTPSHQVTQMGQEVILRCVPISNHLYFYWYRQILGQKVEFLVSFYNNEISEKSEIFDDQFSVERPDGSNFTLKIRSTKLEDSAMYFCASSEWSLGNQPQHFGDGTRLSIL.

Only one count was recorded for this clone. V usage is TRBV15 and J usage is TRBJ1-5, with D unclear. CDR3 length: 15 residues. Germline CDR1 reads LNHNV; CDR2 reads YYDKDF (reference sequence). V was trimmed by 0 bases and J by 4 bases, leaving 10 bases between them. The CDR3 DNA is TGTGCCACCAGCAGAGATTCCTACGGAAATCAGCCCCAGCATTTT. This translates into CATSRDSYGNQPQHF.

V usage is TRBV19 and J usage is TRBJ2-1; 9 bases map to TRBD2. Germline assignment: CDR1 LNHDA and CDR2 SQIVND (reference sequence). CDR3 length equals 15 residues. V shed 5 bases, J shed 8 bases, and the junction held 10 bases outside the gene matches. The CDR3 nucleotides read TGTGCCAGTAGTCCGACTAGCGGCACTTTCGATGAGCAGTTCTTC. Translating it yields CASSPTSGTFDEQFF.

The rearrangement links TRBV30 to TRBJ2-7; 8 positions agree with TRBD1. Losses at the gene ends were 2 bases for V and 4 bases for J; bases not matched to a gene: 13. The CDR3 loop spans 16 amino acids. Germline V gene lookup returns CDR1 GTSNPN and CDR2 SVGIG (reference sequence). CDR3: CAWSSGVGQARYEQYF. DNA for the CDR3: TGTGCCTGGAGTAGTGGGGTGGGACAGGCACGATACGAGCAGTACTTC.

The rearrangement joins TRBV19 to TRBJ1-2; the D gene is possibly TRBD1 (5 bases). The CDR3 contains 14 residues. V dropped 2 bases and J dropped 6 bases, with 13 bases sitting between them. Per germline, CDR1 LNHDA and CDR2 SQIVND (reference sequence). The CDR3 loop is CASSIRQAGNGYTF. The CDR3 DNA reads TGTGCCAGTAGTATACGCCAGGCAGGGAATGGCTACACCTTC.

This clone was seen only a few times. Other DNA variants within this sample encode the same CDR3. This sequence joins TRBV27 and TRBJ2-7; D possibly corresponds to TRBD1 (5 bases). Trimming removed 4 bases from V and 4 bases from J, with 14 bases in between. This CDR3 region has 14 residues. Germline CDR1 is MNHEY and CDR2 is SMNVEV (reference sequence). The CDR3 protein is CASSWGGGRYEQYF. CDR3 coding DNA: TGTGCCAGCAGTTGGGGCGGCGGTCGTTACGAGCAGTACTTC.

The chain carries TRBV28 and TRBJ2-3, with 8 bases identical to TRBD2. Germline assignment: CDR1 MDHEN and CDR2 SYDVKM. The CDR3 runs to 16 residues. V trimming: 2 bases; J trimming: 5 bases; junction bases outside the gene matches: 9. CDR3 bases: TGTGCCAGCAGTTTACCCTTAACGGGAGGGCGAGATACGCAGTATTTT. Translating it yields CASSLPLTGGRDTQYF.

V and J are TRBV13 and TRBJ2-1; D is perhaps TRBD2 (6 bases). Trimming left V 6 bases short and J 2 bases short, with 17 bases between. Germline V gene sequence: CDR1 PRHDT, CDR2 FYEKMQ (reference sequence). CDR3 length equals 16 residues. The CDR3 region is CASSHKRARAYNEQFF. The DNA for the CDR3 is TGTGCCAGCAGTCACAAGCGGGCCCGAGCCTACAATGAGCAGTTCTTC.

The CDR3 spells CASSLSGRAYEQYF. The CDR3, as DNA: TGTGCCAGCAGCTTAAGCGGGAGGGCCTACGAGCAGTACTTC. V gene TRBV7-6 combines with J gene TRBJ2-7, with 10 bases identical to TRBD2. With V trimmed by 2 bases and J by 2 bases, 0 bases remained unmatched. CDR3 length equals 14 residues. Germline assignment: CDR1 SGHVS and CDR2 FNYEAQ.

This chain uses TRBV5-6 with TRBJ2-3; tentatively, D is TRBD2 (6 bases). Germline V lookup: CDR1 SGHDT, CDR2 YYEEEE. Trimming left V 0 bases short and J 12 bases short, with 14 bases between. The CDR3 consists of 13 residues. The CDR3 DNA sequence: TGTGCCAGCAGCTTGGAGCTAGCGCGGTCACAGTATTTT. It yields the protein CASSLELARSQYF.

The J gene is TRBJ2-5, the V gene TRBV7-9; no clear D. V was clipped by 0 bases and J by 5 bases, with 7 bases between them. CDR1 and CDR2 (germline): SEHNR, FQNEAQ (reference sequence). This CDR3 is built from 13 residues. In DNA form, the CDR3 reads TGTGCCAGCAGCTTAGCGCCTAGTGAGACCCAGTACTTC. Translating gives CASSLAPSETQYF. Full variable domain (outside the CDR3, taken from reference TRBV7-9 and TRBJ2-5): DTGVSQNPRHKITKRGQNVTFRCDPISEHNRLYWYRQTLGQGPEFLTYFQNEAQLEKSRLLSDRFSAERPKGSFSTLEIQRTEQGDSAMYLCASSLAPSETQYFGPGTRLLVL.

This chain connects TRBV4-1 to TRBJ2-5, with D possibly TRBD2 on 5 matching bases. CDR1 and CDR2 from the germline V gene are MGHRA and YSYEKL. The CDR3 spans 15 residues. V lost 1 base and J 1 base, leaving 10 bases between the germline ends. The CDR3 spells CASSQVTRSQETQYF. CDR3 nucleotide sequence: TGCGCCAGCAGCCAAGTCACTAGATCCCAAGAGACCCAGTACTTC.

V is TRBV11-2 and J is TRBJ1-1, with a tentative D call TRBD1 (6 bases). V lost 0 bases, J lost 6 bases, and 11 bases lay in between. This CDR3 is 14 amino acids long. CDR1 and CDR2 from the germline V gene are SGHAT and FQNNGV. The DNA of the CDR3 is TGTGCCAGCAGCTTAGATTTGGGGGGCCCTGAAGCTTTCTTT. This encodes CASSLDLGGPEAFF.

The chain uses TRBV15 and TRBJ1-1; a weak D match, TRBD1 (5 bases). The length of the CDR3 is 13 residues. V was clipped by 4 bases and J by 7 bases, with 13 bases between them. Germline CDR1 is LNHNV and CDR2 is YYDKDF (reference sequence). CDR3 protein: CATSIPGLREAFF. As DNA, the CDR3 is TGTGCCACCAGCATCCCAGGGCTACGTGAAGCTTTCTTT.

The chain links TRBV15 to TRBJ2-7; the D gene is possibly TRBD2 (7 bases). Germline CDR1 LNHNV, CDR2 YYDKDF (reference sequence). V lost 0 bases and J lost 7, with 16 bases in between. The CDR3 extends over 15 amino acids. The CDR3 region is CATSRDQRGAGEQYF. The CDR3 bases are TGTGCCACCAGCAGAGATCAACGGGGGGCGGGAGAGCAGTACTTC.

CDR3 nucleotide sequence: TGTGCCACCAGTTTCGAAAGACCGTCTAACAATGAGCAGTTCTTC. It encodes CATSFERPSNNEQFF. The gene calls are TRBV15 and TRBJ2-1, with D unclear. Trimming left V 6 bases short and J 5 bases short, with 17 bases between. Germline V gives CDR1 LNHNV, CDR2 YYDKDF (reference sequence). The CDR3 has 15 amino acids.

This rearrangement joins TRBV2 to TRBJ2-1; 8 positions match TRBD1. Losses at the gene ends were 4 bases for V and 2 bases for J; bases not matched to a gene: 4. This CDR3 has 15 amino acids. The germline V gene has CDR1 SNHLY and CDR2 FYNNEI. CDR3 region: CASSVGQGAYNEQFF. The CDR3, as DNA: TGTGCCAGCAGTGTCGGACAGGGAGCCTACAATGAGCAGTTCTTC.

Comments on this clone: The germline gene is not matched at one end of the junction; a read error may be the cause. The chain carries TRBV9 and TRBJ1-2; 7 bases agree with TRBD1. In germline, CDR1 is SGDLS, CDR2 YYNGEE. The CDR3 is 12 residues long. CDR3 loop: CASSQRDRRQLF. The CDR3 region has the DNA TGTGCCAGCAGCCAACGGGACAGACGGCAACTGTTC.

This clone has a handful of counts. V is TRBV27 and J is TRBJ2-2; D possibly corresponds to TRBD2 (6 bases). CDR1 is MNHEY and CDR2 is SMNVEV in the germline V gene (reference sequence). The V gene lost 6 bases and the J gene lost 4 bases, with 15 bases spanning the gap. This CDR3 contains 15 residues. The CDR3 protein is CASSRGSEITGELFF. CDR3 sequence (DNA): TGTGCCAGCAGCCGGGGGTCCGAGATCACCGGGGAGCTGTTTTTT.

This chain connects TRBV9 to TRBJ2-1; the D gene is possibly TRBD2 (5 bases). CDR1 is SGDLS, CDR2 YYNGEE, per germline. Trimming cost V 0 bases and J 4 bases, with 14 bases left between them. This CDR3 region has 16 residues. The CDR3 DNA reads TGTGCCAGCAGCGTAGGGGTGGGAGTGGGTTACAATGAGCAGTTCTTC. Translating it yields CASSVGVGVGYNEQFF.

The genes are TRBV25-1 and TRBJ1-5; 7 nucleotides agree with TRBD1. The germline gives CDR1 MGHDK, CDR2 SYGVNS. CDR3 size: 15 residues. The V gene end was trimmed by 3 bases and the J gene end by 2 bases; junction bases not matched to a gene: 4. CDR3: CASSDPGQGNQPQHF. CDR3 in DNA: TGTGCCAGCAGTGACCCTGGACAGGGCAATCAGCCCCAGCATTTT.

The V gene is TRBV9, the J gene TRBJ1-5; D possibly corresponds to TRBD1 (5 bases). The germline CDR1 and CDR2 sequences are SGDLS and YYNGEE. Trimming removed 3 bases at V and 4 bases at J, with 14 bases between. The CDR3 covers 15 residues. The CDR3 nucleotides read TGTGCCAGCAGCGCGGGTGGGCGGGGGAATCAGCCCCAGCATTTT. Translated, it gives CASSAGGRGNQPQHF.

Remarks on this clone: Different DNA sequences within this sample yield the same CDR3. The genes are TRBV7-9 and TRBJ2-5; D remains unclear. CDR1 and CDR2 from the germline V gene are SEHNR and FQNEAQ (reference sequence). Between the trimmed V and J ends, which lost 1 base and 5 bases, there was a span of 11 bases. The CDR3 contains 14 residues. DNA of the CDR3: TGTGCCAGCAGCTTAGTGGGGTTCGGCGAGACCCAGTACTTC. This gives the protein CASSLVGFGETQYF.

The chain links TRBV5-6 to TRBJ1-6; D call uncertain. This CDR3 region has 12 residues. The germline V gene encodes CDR1 SGHDT and CDR2 YYEEEE. V was pared by 2 bases and J by 7 bases, with 4 bases between. The CDR3 DNA follows: TGTGCCAGCAGCTTCGTGAATTCACCCCTCCACTTT. Translated, it gives CASSFVNSPLHF.

The V call is TRBV5-5, the J call TRBJ1-5; no firm D call. The CDR3 is made up of 15 amino acids. Germline assignment: CDR1 SGHKS and CDR2 YYEKEE (reference sequence). The V end was cut by 0 bases, the J end by 0 bases, with 7 bases between. In DNA, the CDR3 is TGTGCCAGCAGCTTGGGTCAGACTAGCAATCAGCCCCAGCATTTT. Amino acid sequence: CASSLGQTSNQPQHF. Supplemented by reference TRBV5-5 and TRBJ1-5, the full variable domain reads DAGVTQSPTHLIKTRGQQVTLRCSPISGHKSVSWYQQVLGQGPQFIFQYYEKEERGRGNFPDRFSARQFPNYSSELNVNALLLGDSALYLCASSLGQTSNQPQHFGDGTRLSIL.

Worth noting for this clone: Other DNA variants within this sample encode the same CDR3. The chain is built from TRBV6-5 and TRBJ2-1, with D possibly being TRBD2 (5 bases). Germline CDR1 reads MNHEY; CDR2 reads SVGAGI. V was pared by 2 bases and J by 7 bases, with 9 bases between. The CDR3 runs to 13 residues. CDR3 amino acids: CASSYMDSNEQFF. The CDR3 DNA follows: TGTGCCAGCAGTTACATGGACTCGAATGAGCAGTTCTTC.

This sequence joins TRBV11-2 and TRBJ2-1; D not certain. The CDR3 has 13 amino acids. Trimming removed 8 bases from V and 3 bases from J, with 11 bases in between. From germline, CDR1 is SGHAT and CDR2 FQNNGV. CDR3 sequence reads: CASGLTDYNEQFF. The CDR3 DNA sequence: TGTGCCAGCGGCCTAACAGACTACAATGAGCAGTTCTTC.

The chain recombines TRBV5-1 with TRBJ2-5; unclear D gene. CDR1 is SGHRS and CDR2 is YFSETQ in the germline V gene. V was cut by 0 bases and J by 0 bases, with 15 bases left in between. The CDR3 is 17 amino acids. In DNA form, the CDR3 reads TGCGCCAGCAGCTTGGCAATCGAGACGGCGTACCAAGAGACCCAGTACTTC. Translation: CASSLAIETAYQETQYF.

About this clone: This sample also contains other DNA sequences that code for the same CDR3. V is TRBV7-9 and J is TRBJ2-7; 7 bases line up with TRBD1. After removal of 3 bases from V and 2 bases from J, the junction contained 4 bases not matched to a gene. Germline lookup yields CDR1 SEHNR and CDR2 FQNEAQ (reference sequence). This CDR3 contains 14 residues. The CDR3 here is CASSFRDRTYEQYF. The CDR3 DNA follows: TGTGCCAGCAGCTTTAGGGACAGAACCTACGAGCAGTACTTC.

The CDR3 nucleotides are TGCAGCGTGGCCTCTGGCGGTGAGATCTACGAGCAGTACTTC. Protein sequence: CSVASGGEIYEQYF. The chain has TRBV29-1 and TRBJ2-7; D unresolved. The CDR3 totals 14 residues. CDR1 is SQVTM and CDR2 is ANQGSEA in the germline V gene. V was pared by 6 bases and J by 3 bases, with 18 bases between.

The chain employs TRBV7-2 and TRBJ2-4, with D possibly TRBD1 on 6 matching bases. This CDR3 is 15 amino acids long. Germline V gene data show CDR1 as SGHTA and CDR2 as FQGNSA. The germline V and J ends were trimmed by 1 base and 4 bases, with 11 bases remaining between them. The CDR3 reads CASSLGGHGKNIQYF. The DNA of the CDR3 is TGTGCCAGCAGCTTAGGGGGGCATGGGAAAAACATTCAGTACTTC.

This CDR3 reads CATSSPGTRNTEAFF. The CDR3 DNA follows: TGTGCCACCAGCAGCCCCGGGACACGGAACACTGAAGCTTTCTTT. V usage is TRBV15 and J usage is TRBJ1-1; D perhaps matches TRBD1 (6 bases). V was clipped by 3 bases and J by 1 base, with 12 bases between them. Germline-derived CDR1 and CDR2 are LNHNV and YYDKDF (reference sequence). The CDR3 is made up of 15 amino acids.